This T cell receptor (beta chain) was profiled in a study of cytomegalovirus exposure and HLA in healthy donors. Whole-study results and caveats: Analyses of presence and absence presupposed an approximately uniform sequencing depth across donors. After further analysis at a later stage, roughly 16,000 TCR beta sequences were associated with HLA alleles at 0.05 false discovery rate.

With respect to this clone: The antigen is unknown.

Trimming shortened V by 5 bases and J by 5 bases, and 13 bases separated the two germline ends. This CDR3 has 13 residues. Germline CDR1 and CDR2: SGHRS and YFSETQ. Vbeta (60) and Jbeta (13) primers were used in the PCR. The assay was immunoSEQ multiplex PCR, and TCRdb's table has in-frame clones only and misses some. The sample consists of fewer than 130,000 clones, less than 75% of them appearing once. Though probably carrying unrecorded immune exposures, donors were nominally healthy at sampling. The sample taken for sequencing was PBMCs. V is TRBV5-1 and J is TRBJ1-2; D not resolved. The clonotype was recovered from a man aged 40-55 years in good health and CMV-seropositive. The CDR3 spells CASSHEGGYGYTF. DNA for the CDR3: TGCGCCAGCAGTCACGAAGGAGGGTATGGCTACACCTTC.